This T cell receptor (beta chain) was identified in a study of blood T cell repertoires in COVID-19. Background on the study: COVID-19 samples from acute and convalescent phases originated in the United States, Italy and Spain. PBMCs, B-cell-depleted T cells, or T cells provided the cDNA or gDNA that made up the material.

Original methodology: For nucleated cells, counts were estimated from reference gene primer amplification. Sequenced by immunoSEQ multiplex PCR; TCRdb stores in-frame clones only, minus some. Clone size and V and J calls were adopted from that table, with D and trimming inferred from the DNA. The sample includes 200,000 to 250,000 clones, 70% to 90% of them seen just once. All enrollees were roughly 18 to 89 years old and from about 25 US areas. This CDR3 is 15 amino acids long. Germline V gene data show CDR1 as SEHNR and CDR2 as FQNEAQ (reference sequence). V was pared by 3 bases and J by 1 base, with 13 bases between.

Input material: PBMCs or T cells enriched from blood (not recorded which). The rearrangement joins TRBV7-9 to TRBJ2-7; D gene ambiguous. The receptor was isolated from a man aged 25 to 40 who had recovered from COVID-19. CDR3 sequence reads: CASSLREPISYEQYF. Written as DNA, the CDR3 is TGTGCCAGCAGCTTGCGCGAGCCGATATCCTACGAGCAGTACTTC.